This TCR beta chain was recorded in a study of blood T cell repertoires in COVID-19. Trimming cost V 4 bases and J 5 bases; bases outside gene matches: 5. This CDR3 has 14 amino acids. In germline, CDR1 is KGHSH, CDR2 LQKENI. The assay was immunoSEQ multiplex PCR, and TCRdb's table has in-frame clones only and misses some. Counted here are fewer than 350,000 clones, roughly 90% occurring once; the ten biggest clones make up roughly 5%. The clonotype originates from a man in his fifties or sixties who had recovered from COVID-19. Input material: PBMCs or T cells enriched from blood (not recorded which). The V call is TRBV18, the J call TRBJ2-7, with TRBD2 matching over 10 bases. The CDR3 nucleotides read TGTGCCAGCTCACAAGGTCTAGCGGGAGACGAGCAGTACTTC. Amino acids: CASSQGLAGDEQYF.